A single T cell receptor (beta chain) is shown here with its context. Sample-barcoded 5' priming and a J-beta primer mix drove a second PCR of about 6 to 12 cycles. MiXCR was run by TCRdb on the 5' RACE reads, yielding one entry per CDR3 protein. The profile shows around 1,100,000 distinct CDR3 sequences, more than 30% of them singletons. These data are taken from a study of blood T cells in healthy people across ages. Trimming left V 2 bases short and J 3 bases short, with 11 bases between. Per the germline V gene, CDR1 is SGHTA and CDR2 is FQGNSA. The CDR3 totals 15 residues. Source material: blood. The chain links TRBV7-2 to TRBJ2-1; no clear D. The clonotype comes from a man aged 18 to 30 in good health. CDR3 amino acids: CASSLFTPFYNEQFF. The DNA for the CDR3 is TGTGCCAGCAGCTTATTCACGCCATTCTACAATGAGCAGTTCTTC.